This T cell receptor (beta chain) was captured in a study of monozygotic twins with inflammatory bowel disease. TCRdb reprocessed the 5' RACE reads and reports one entry per CDR3 protein, with no DNA. This sample's table has approximately 210,000 distinct CDR3 sequences. A note on this clonotype: Its antigen remains unknown.

Germline V gene data show CDR1 as LNHDA and CDR2 as SQIVND (reference sequence). The CDR3 runs to 15 residues. General study points: Researchers report that IBD patients shared fewer clonotypes with others than healthy twins, especially amid disease activity.

The rearrangement joins TRBV19 to TRBJ2-2; TCRdb names TRBD1, which stays unverified in the absence of DNA. The sequenced sample was blood. The sequence derives from a human donor with ulcerative colitis or Crohn's disease, or a healthy co-twin of an affected twin (not recorded which). This CDR3 is CATSPRGRNTGELFF.